This is a list of T cell receptor beta chains from one sample in a study of regulatory T cells in long-lasting Graves disease. TCRdb itself ran the multiplex PCR reads through MiXCR, one entry per CDR3 protein. This table holds more than 350,000 distinct CDR3 sequences, 21% found once. The sequences come from peripheral blood mononuclear cells (PBMCs), collected when the disease was refractory, from a patient treated with antithyroid drugs. The receptors stem from a female donor with Graves disease. Both conserved end residues are part of each CDR3. A D gene is named only where the DNA matches it firmly. Clone size appears in some rows only: once, few, many, or a class for an expanded clone.

once TRBJ2-7 . TRBV6-2/TRBV6-3 CASSYSLARVNYEQYF TGTGCCAGCAGTTACAGCCTCGCACGGGTGAACTACGAGCAGTACTTC
many TRBJ1-5 . TRBV28 CASTTRKRGDNQPQHF TGTGCCAGCACCACCCGAAAAAGGGGAGACAATCAGCCCCAGCATTTT
. TRBJ2-1 TRBD1 TRBV28 CASSSPDRGRFYNEQFF TGTGCCAGCAGTTCGCCCGACAGGGGCCGATTCTACAATGAGCAGTTCTTC
many TRBJ2-4 TRBD1 TRBV27 CASSPRQGSGIQYF TGTGCCAGCAGTCCTAGACAGGGTTCCGGCATTCAGTACTTC
many TRBJ1-1 . TRBV6-1 CASSDGGSEAFF TGTGCCAGCAGTGACGGGGGATCTGAAGCTTTCTTT
many TRBJ2-5 TRBD2 TRBV7-9 CASSIKGGETQYF TGTGCCAGCAGCATAAAGGGAGGGGAGACCCAGTACTTC
many TRBJ2-7 TRBD1 TRBV12-3/TRBV12-4 CASSPGGGQGYEQYF TGTGCCAGCAGTCCTGGGGGGGGACAGGGCTACGAGCAGTACTTC
many TRBJ2-2 . TRBV28 CASSLRAPGYTGELFF TGTGCCAGCAGTTTACGGGCCCCGGGGTACACCGGGGAGCTGTTTTTT
many TRBJ1-5 TRBD1 TRBV2 CASGPGQGDQPQHF TGTGCCAGCGGGCCGGGACAGGGAGATCAGCCCCAGCATTTT
. TRBJ2-2 . TRBV12-3/TRBV12-4 CASSNDRFSAGELFF TGTGCCAGCAGTAACGACAGGTTTAGCGCCGGGGAGCTGTTTTTT
once TRBJ1-1 . TRBV3-1 CTSSRLNTEAFF TGTACCAGCAGCCGATTGAACACTGAAGCTTTCTTT
many TRBJ1-5 TRBD1 TRBV29-1 CSVVMTGDSNQPQHF TGCAGCGTGGTAATGACAGGGGATAGCAATCAGCCCCAGCATTTT
many TRBJ2-7 . TRBV27 CASSLSHGTYEQYF TGTGCCAGCAGTTTAAGTCACGGTACCTACGAGCAGTACTTC
few TRBJ2-7 . TRBV9 CASSVDQGLGEQYF TGTGCCAGCAGCGTAGATCAGGGGCTAGGCGAGCAGTACTTC
few TRBJ1-1 . TRBV20-1 CSARRPRAEAFF TGCAGTGCTAGACGGCCTAGGGCTGAAGCTTTCTTT
few TRBJ2-3 . TRBV2 CASSEWLDGGTQYF TGTGCCAGCAGTGAATGGCTCGACGGGGGTACGCAGTATTTT
. TRBJ1-1 TRBD1 TRBV19 CASRDRGTEAFF TGTGCCAGTAGGGACAGGGGGACTGAAGCTTTCTTT
many TRBJ2-7 . TRBV27 CASSQRLVQSYEQYF TGTGCCAGCAGTCAACGACTAGTCCAGTCCTACGAGCAGTACTTC
. TRBJ2-3 . TRBV6-1 CASSHIGTGLRTDTQYF TGTGCCAGCAGTCATATCGGAACAGGGTTGCGGACAGATACGCAGTATTTT
many TRBJ1-2 . TRBV28 CASSDPQGSRGYTF TGTGCCAGCAGTGATCCACAGGGTTCGCGCGGCTACACCTTC
many TRBJ1-5 . TRBV5-1 CASKEGISNQPQHF TGCGCCAGCAAAGAGGGCATTAGCAATCAGCCCCAGCATTTT
many TRBJ2-2 . TRBV6-1 CASRTGSTGELFF TGTGCCAGCAGAACAGGATCGACCGGGGAGCTGTTTTTT
many TRBJ2-1 TRBD2 TRBV3-1 CASSQGGWESYNEQFF TGTGCCAGCAGCCAGGGAGGGTGGGAGTCCTACAATGAGCAGTTCTTC
. TRBJ2-3 . TRBV7-9 CASSLTTGTDTQYF TGTGCCAGCAGCCTTACGACAGGCACAGATACGCAGTATTTT